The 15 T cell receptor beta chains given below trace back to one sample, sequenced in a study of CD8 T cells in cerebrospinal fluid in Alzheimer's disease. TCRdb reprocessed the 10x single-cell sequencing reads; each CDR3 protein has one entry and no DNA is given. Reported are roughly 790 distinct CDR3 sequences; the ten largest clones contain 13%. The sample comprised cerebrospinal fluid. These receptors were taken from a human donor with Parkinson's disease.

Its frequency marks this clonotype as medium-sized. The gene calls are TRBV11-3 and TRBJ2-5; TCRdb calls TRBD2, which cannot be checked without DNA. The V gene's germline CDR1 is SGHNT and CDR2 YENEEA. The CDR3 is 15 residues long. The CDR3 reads CASSKTSGGEETQYF. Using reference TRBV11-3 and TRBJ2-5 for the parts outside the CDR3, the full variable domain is EAGVVQSPRYKIIEKKQPVAFWCNPISGHNTLYWYLQNLGQGPELLIRYENEEAVDDSQLPKDRFSAERLKGVDSTLKIQPAELGDSAVYLCASSKTSGGEETQYFGPGTRLLVL.

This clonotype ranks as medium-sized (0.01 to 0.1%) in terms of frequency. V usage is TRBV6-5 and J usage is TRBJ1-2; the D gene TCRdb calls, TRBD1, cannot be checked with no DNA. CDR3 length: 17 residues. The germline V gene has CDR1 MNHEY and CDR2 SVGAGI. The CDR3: CASSYSAGQGVLEGYTF.

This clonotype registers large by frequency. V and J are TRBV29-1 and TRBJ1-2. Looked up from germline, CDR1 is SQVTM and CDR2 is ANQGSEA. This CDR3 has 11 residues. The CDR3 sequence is CSVEPTGGYTF.

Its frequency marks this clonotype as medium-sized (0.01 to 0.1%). This CDR3 is CASTASGYNSPLHF. This chain uses TRBV10-2 with TRBJ1-6. Germline V gives CDR1 WSHSY, CDR2 SAAADI. This CDR3 comprises 14 residues.

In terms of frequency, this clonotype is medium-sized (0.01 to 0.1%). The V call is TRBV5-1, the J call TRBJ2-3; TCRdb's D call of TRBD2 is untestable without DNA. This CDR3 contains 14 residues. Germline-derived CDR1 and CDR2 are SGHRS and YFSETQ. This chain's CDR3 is CASSAQGGSDTQYF.

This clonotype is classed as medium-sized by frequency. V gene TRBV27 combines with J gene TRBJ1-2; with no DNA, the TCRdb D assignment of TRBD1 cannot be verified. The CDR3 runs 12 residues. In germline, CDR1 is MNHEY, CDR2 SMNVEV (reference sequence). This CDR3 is CASGTDIYGYTF.

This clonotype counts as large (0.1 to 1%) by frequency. The CDR3 reads CSAPRAGGNTGELFF. The chain recombines TRBV20-1 with TRBJ2-2; the D call of TRBD2 rests on TCRdb alone, since no DNA is present to check it. The V gene's germline CDR1 is DFQATT and CDR2 SNEGSKA (reference sequence). The CDR3 totals 15 residues.

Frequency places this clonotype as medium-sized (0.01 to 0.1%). CDR3 in amino acids: CASSARDPGGYGYTF. The chain employs TRBV7-8 and TRBJ1-2; the TRBD1 assignment by TCRdb is unverifiable without DNA. CDR1 is SGHVS, CDR2 FQNEAQ, per germline. This CDR3 comprises 15 residues.

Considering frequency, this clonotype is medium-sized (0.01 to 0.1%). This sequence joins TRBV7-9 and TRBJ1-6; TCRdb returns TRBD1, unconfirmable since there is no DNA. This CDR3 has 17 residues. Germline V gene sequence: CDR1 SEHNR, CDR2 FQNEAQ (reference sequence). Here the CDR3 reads CASSWVRGEVENSPLHF.

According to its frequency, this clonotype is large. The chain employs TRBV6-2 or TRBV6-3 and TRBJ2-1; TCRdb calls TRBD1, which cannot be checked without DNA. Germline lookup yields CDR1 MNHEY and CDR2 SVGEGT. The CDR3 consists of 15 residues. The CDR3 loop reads CASRAGTGAYNEQFF.

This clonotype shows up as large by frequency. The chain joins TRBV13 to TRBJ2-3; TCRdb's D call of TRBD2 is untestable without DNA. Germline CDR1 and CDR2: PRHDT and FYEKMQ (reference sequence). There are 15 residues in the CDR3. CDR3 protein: CASIEAGGPTDTQYF.

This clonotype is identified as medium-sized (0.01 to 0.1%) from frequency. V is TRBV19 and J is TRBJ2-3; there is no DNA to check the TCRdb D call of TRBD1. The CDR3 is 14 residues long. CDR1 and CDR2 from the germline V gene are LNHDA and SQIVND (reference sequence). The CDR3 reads CASSMGQATDTQYF.

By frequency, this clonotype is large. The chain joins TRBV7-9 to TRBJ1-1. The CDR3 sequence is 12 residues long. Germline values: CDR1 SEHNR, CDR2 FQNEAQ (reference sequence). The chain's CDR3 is CASSLAYAEAFF. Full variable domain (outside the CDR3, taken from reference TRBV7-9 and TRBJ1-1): DTGVSQNPRHKITKRGQNVTFRCDPISEHNRLYWYRQTLGQGPEFLTYFQNEAQLEKSRLLSDRFSAERPKGSFSTLEIQRTEQGDSAMYLCASSLAYAEAFFGQGTRLTVV.

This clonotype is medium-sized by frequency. The CDR3 loop reads CASSIAGSEQYF. The chain joins TRBV19 to TRBJ2-7; TCRdb designates TRBD1, a call that cannot be tested without DNA. CDR1 is LNHDA, CDR2 SQIVND, per germline (reference sequence). This CDR3 spans 12 amino acids.

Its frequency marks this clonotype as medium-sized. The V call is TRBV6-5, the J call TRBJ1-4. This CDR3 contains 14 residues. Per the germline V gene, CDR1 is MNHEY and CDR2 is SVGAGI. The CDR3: CASSQQWTNEKLFF.